The subject of this entry is one T cell receptor (beta chain). The antigen is unknown. These data come from a study of a mutant IDH1 vaccine in newly diagnosed glioma. Study information: Eight vaccinations were given in weeks 1, 3, 5, 7, 11, 15, 19 and 23. Former treatment meant radiotherapy, temozolomide, or both; the majority had gotten both.

Method: immunoSEQ multiplex PCR; TCRdb's copy keeps in-frame clones and lacks some. The sample holds around 56,000 clones, about 81% seen once. Noted time point: week 23, last vaccination. Every vaccine dose comprised 300 ug of mutant IDH1 20-mer peptide plus topical imiquimod. Trimming at V came to 3 bases and at J to 3 bases, leaving 6 bases not matched to a gene. This CDR3 comprises 17 residues. Germline V gene sequence: CDR1 MGHRA, CDR2 YSYEKL. Whole-study findings and limits: There were vaccine-induced immune responses in around 94% of the patients.

The chain links TRBV4-1 to TRBJ1-4; 11 nucleotides match TRBD1. The sample here was PBMCs, taken from a glioma patient whose treatment included an IDH1 peptide vaccine. The sequence came from a middle-aged woman with glioma. Some clones in this sample may be carry-over from other donors' samples. CDR3 sequence: CASSHRTGGVPNEKLFF. The CDR3 coding sequence is TGCGCCAGCAGCCATAGGACAGGGGGCGTCCCTAATGAAAAACTGTTTTTT.